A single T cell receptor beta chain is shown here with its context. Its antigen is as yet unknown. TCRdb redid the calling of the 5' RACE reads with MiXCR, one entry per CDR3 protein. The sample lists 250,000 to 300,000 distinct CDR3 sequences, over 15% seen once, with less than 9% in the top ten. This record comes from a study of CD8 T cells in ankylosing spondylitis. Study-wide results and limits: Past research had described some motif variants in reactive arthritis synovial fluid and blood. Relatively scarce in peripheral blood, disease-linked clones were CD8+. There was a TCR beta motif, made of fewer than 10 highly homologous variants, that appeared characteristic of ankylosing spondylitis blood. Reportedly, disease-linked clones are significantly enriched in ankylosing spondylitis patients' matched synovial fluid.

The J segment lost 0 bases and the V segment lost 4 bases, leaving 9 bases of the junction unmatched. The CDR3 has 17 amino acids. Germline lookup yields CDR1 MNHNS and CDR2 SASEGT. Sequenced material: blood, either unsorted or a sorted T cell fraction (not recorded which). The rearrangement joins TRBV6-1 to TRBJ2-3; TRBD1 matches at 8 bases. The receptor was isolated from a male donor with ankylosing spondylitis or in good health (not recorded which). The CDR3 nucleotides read TGTGCCAGCAGTGCCCGGGACAGGTTCCCTAGCACAGATACGCAGTATTTT. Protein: CASSARDRFPSTDTQYF.